This T cell receptor (beta chain) appears in the sequencing data of a study of blood T cell repertoires in COVID-19. Study as a whole: Some COVID-19 samples were acute and others convalescent; all came from the United States, Italy and Spain. Sources were T cells, B-cell-depleted T cells, or PBMCs; the material itself was cDNA or gDNA.

In the original analysis: Amplification of reference gene primers was used by the study to estimate nucleated cell counts. Sequencing used immunoSEQ multiplex PCR; TCRdb keeps in-frame clones, though not all of them. V and J calls and clone size are those listed in that table; D and trimming were worked out from the DNA. Of tens of thousands of clones listed, around 84% were seen once; the top ten hold 20% to 25%. The ends were cut back, 3 bases at V and 7 bases at J, with 10 bases in the middle. CDR3 size: 14 residues. CDR1 MDHEN and CDR2 SYDVKM come from the germline V gene. The V call is TRBV28, the J call TRBJ1-6, with D perhaps matching TRBD1 (5 bases). This TCR was recovered from a man in his 60s with acute or convalescent COVID-19. Sample: peripheral blood. CDR3 residues: CASSFGRVNSPLHF. CDR3 DNA: TGTGCCAGCAGTTTTGGCAGGGTAAATTCACCCCTCCACTTT.